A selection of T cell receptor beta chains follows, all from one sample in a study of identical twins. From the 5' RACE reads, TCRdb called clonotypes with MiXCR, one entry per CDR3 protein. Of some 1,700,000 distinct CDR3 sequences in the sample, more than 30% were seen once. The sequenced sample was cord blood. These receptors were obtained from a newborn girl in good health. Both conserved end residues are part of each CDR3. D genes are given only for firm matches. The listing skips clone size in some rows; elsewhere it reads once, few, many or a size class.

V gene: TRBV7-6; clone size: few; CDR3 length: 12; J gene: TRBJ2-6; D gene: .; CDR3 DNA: TGTGCCAGCAGCTTAGCCCTCGACGTCCTGACTTTC; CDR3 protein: CASSLALDVLTF
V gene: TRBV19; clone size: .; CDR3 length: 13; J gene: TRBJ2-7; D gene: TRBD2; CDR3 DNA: TGTGCCAGTAGTATGAGTCGGGGGGATGAGCAGTACTTC; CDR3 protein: CASSMSRGDEQYF
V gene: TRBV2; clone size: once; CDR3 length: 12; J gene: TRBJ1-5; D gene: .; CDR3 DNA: TGTGCCGGCGGACCTAGCAATCAGCCCCAGCATTTT; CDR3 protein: CAGGPSNQPQHF
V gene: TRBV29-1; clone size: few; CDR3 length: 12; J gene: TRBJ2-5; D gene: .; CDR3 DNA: TGCAGCGTTGGATTTACGCGTGAGACCCAGTACTTC; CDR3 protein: CSVGFTRETQYF
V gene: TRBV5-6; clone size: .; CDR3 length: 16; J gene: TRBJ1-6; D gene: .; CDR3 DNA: TGTGCCAGCAGTCTTGGACCAGGGTGGGATAATTCACCCCTCCACTTT; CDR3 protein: CASSLGPGWDNSPLHF
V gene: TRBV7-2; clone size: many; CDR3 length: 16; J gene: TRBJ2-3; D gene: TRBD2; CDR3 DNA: TGTGCCAGCAGCTTAGCAGGGACTAGGCCGACAGATACGCAGTATTTT; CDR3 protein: CASSLAGTRPTDTQYF
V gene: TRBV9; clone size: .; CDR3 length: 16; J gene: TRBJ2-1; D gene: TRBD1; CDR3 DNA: TGTGCCAGCAGCGTTAGGGGGCGCGGCTCCTACAATGAGCAGTTCTTC; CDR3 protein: CASSVRGRGSYNEQFF
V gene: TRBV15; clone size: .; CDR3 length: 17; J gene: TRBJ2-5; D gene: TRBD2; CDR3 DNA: TGTGCCACCAGCACCTACTCTCTAGCGGGGGGCGACAATGAGCAGTACTTC; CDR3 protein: CATSTYSLAGGDNEQYF
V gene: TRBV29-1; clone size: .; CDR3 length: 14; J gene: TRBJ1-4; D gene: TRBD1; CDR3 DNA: TGCAGCGTTGGAGGGGGACAGCAAAATGAAAAACTGTTTTTT; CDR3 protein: CSVGGGQQNEKLFF
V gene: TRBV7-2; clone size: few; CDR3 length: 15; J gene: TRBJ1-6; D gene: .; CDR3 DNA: TGTGCCAGCAGCTTAGGAGTAAGGGCCAATTCACCCCTCCACTTT; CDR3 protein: CASSLGVRANSPLHF
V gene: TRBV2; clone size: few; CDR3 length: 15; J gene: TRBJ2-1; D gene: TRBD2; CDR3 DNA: TGTGCCAGCAGCAGACTAGCGGGAGATAGAAATGAGCAGTTCTTC; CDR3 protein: CASSRLAGDRNEQFF
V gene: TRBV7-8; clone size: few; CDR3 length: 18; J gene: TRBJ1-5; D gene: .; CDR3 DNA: TGTGCCAGCAGCTTATACCCCCCCGGGCAGGGGCTAAATCAGCCCCAGCATTTT; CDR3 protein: CASSLYPPGQGLNQPQHF
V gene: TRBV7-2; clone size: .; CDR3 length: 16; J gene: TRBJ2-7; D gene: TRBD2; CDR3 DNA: TGTGCCAGCAGCTTATGGGAGTCGAGCGGGGGATCCGAGCAGTACTTC; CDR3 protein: CASSLWESSGGSEQYF
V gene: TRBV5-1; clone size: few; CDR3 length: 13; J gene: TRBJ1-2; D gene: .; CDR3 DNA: TGCGCCAGCAGTGGGCAGGGGCAAGTTGGCTACACCTTC; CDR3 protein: CASSGQGQVGYTF
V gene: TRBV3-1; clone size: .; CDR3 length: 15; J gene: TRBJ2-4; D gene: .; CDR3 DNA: TGTGCCAGCAGCCAAGTTTTAGCGGCCAAAAACATTCAGTACTTC; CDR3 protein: CASSQVLAAKNIQYF
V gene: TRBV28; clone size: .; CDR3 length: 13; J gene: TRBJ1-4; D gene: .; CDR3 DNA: TGTGCCAGCAGTTTAAACAATAATGAAAAACTGTTTTTT; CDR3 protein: CASSLNNNEKLFF
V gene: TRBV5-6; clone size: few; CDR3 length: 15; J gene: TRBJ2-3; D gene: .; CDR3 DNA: TGTGCCAGCAGCTTGTACGTGGGGGCCGCGCGGACGCAGTATTTT; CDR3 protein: CASSLYVGAARTQYF
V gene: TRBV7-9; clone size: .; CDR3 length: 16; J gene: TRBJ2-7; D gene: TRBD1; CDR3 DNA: TGTGCCAGCAGCCCTTCGAGGGGGCCCCTGGCCTACGAGCAGTACTTC; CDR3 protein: CASSPSRGPLAYEQYF
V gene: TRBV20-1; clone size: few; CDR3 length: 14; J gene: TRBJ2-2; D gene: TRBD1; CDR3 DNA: TGCAGTGCTAGAGGGGCAGGGGGCACCGGGGAGCTGTTTTTT; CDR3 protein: CSARGAGGTGELFF
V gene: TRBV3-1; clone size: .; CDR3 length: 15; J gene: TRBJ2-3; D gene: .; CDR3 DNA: TGTGCCAGCAGCCAGGAAGGGATAGTGGCAGATACGCAGTATTTT; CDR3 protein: CASSQEGIVADTQYF
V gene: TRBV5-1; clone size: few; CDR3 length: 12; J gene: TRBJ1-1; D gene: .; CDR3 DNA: TGCGCCAGCATCGGGGCGAACACTGAAGCTTTCTTT; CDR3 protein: CASIGANTEAFF
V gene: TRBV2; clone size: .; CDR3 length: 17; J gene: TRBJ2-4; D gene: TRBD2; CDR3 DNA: TGTGCCAGCAGTGCACTAGGGACTAGTATAGCCAAAAACATTCAGTACTTC; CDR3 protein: CASSALGTSIAKNIQYF
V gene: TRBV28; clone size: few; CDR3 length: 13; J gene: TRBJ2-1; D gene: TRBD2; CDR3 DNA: TGTGCCATGAAACTAGCGGGAGGGGATGAGCAGTTCTTC; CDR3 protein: CAMKLAGGDEQFF
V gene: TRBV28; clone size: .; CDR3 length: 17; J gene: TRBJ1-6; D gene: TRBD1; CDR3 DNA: TGTGCCAGCAGTCCATTACAGGGGGCGGCCTATAATTCACCCCTCCACTTT; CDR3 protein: CASSPLQGAAYNSPLHF
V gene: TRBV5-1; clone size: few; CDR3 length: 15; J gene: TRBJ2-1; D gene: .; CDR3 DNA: TGCGCCAGCAGCTTGGAAGCGGCAACCTACAATGAGCAGTTCTTC; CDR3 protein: CASSLEAATYNEQFF
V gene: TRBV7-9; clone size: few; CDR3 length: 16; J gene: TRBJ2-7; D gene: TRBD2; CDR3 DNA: TGTGCCAGCAGCCCCCTCGGGGTAGCGGGGGCCTACGAGCAGTACTTC; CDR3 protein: CASSPLGVAGAYEQYF
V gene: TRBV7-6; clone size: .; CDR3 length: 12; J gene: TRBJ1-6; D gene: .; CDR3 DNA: TGTGCCAGCCAAGGGTATAATTCACCCCTCCACTTT; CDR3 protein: CASQGYNSPLHF
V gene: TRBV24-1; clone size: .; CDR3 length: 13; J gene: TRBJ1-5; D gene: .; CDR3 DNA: TGTGCCACCACCCAGGGGATCGATCAGCCCCAGCATTTT; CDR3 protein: CATTQGIDQPQHF
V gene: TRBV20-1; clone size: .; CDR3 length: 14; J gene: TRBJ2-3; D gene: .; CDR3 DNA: TGCAGTGCTACACAGGGTGTGAGGACAGATACGCAGTATTTT; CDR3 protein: CSATQGVRTDTQYF
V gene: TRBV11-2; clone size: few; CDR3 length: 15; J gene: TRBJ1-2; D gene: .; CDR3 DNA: TGTGCCAGCAGCTCGAGGGGGGGTGGCGACTATGGCTACACCTTC; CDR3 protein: CASSSRGGGDYGYTF
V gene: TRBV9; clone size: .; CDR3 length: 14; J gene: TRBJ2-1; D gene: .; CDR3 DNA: TGTGCCAGCAGCGTAGAACTAGAAAGCAATGAGCAGTTCTTC; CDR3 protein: CASSVELESNEQFF
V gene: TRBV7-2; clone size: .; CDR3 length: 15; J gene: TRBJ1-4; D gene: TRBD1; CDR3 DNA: TGTGCCAGCAGTAAAGACAGGGCAACTAATGAAAAACTGTTTTTT; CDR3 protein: CASSKDRATNEKLFF
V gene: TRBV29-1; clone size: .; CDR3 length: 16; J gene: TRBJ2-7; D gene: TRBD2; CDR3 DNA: TGCAGCGTTGCTCGTTGGGGCGGGAGCCCCTACAATGAGCAGTACTTC; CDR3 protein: CSVARWGGSPYNEQYF
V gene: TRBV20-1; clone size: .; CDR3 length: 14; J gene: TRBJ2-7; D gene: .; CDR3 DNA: TGCAGTGCTAGAGATGGTGGGCGGGGCCTCGAGCAGTACTTC; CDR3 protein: CSARDGGRGLEQYF
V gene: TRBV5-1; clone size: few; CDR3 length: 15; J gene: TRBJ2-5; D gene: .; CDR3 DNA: TGCGCCAGCAGCCAATGGACTGGACCACAAGAGACCCAGTACTTC; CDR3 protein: CASSQWTGPQETQYF
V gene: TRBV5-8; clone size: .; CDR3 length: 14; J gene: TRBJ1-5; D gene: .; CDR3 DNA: TGTGCCAGCAGCTTATACCAGGGGTATCAGCCCCAGCATTTT; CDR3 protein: CASSLYQGYQPQHF
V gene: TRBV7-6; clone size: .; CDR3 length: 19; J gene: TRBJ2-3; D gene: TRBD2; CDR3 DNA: TGTGCCAGCAGCTTAGCGGGGACTAGCGGGATTACTTCGTCTTATACGCAGTATTTT; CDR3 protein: CASSLAGTSGITSSYTQYF
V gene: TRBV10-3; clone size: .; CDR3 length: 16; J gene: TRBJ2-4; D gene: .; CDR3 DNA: TGTGCCATCAGTGAGTCGGGGGGTTATATCAAAAACATTCAGTACTTC; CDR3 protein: CAISESGGYIKNIQYF
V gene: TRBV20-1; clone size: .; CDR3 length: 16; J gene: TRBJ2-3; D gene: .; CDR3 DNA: TGCAGTGCTAGAGCCCTGGTCGGGGGGCCGATAGATACGCAGTATTTT; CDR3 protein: CSARALVGGPIDTQYF
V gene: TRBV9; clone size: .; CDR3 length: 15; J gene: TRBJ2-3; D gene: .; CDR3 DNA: TGTGCCAGCAGCGTAGGTCACAGAAGCACAGATACGCAGTATTTT; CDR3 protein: CASSVGHRSTDTQYF
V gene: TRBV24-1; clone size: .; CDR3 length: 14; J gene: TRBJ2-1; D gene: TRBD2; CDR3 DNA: TGTGCCACCAGTGACGGGACTAGCGGGGGCCGTGAGTTCTTC; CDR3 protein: CATSDGTSGGREFF
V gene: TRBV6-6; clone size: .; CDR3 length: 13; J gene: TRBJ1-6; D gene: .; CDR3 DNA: TGTGCCAGTGCAGGGACGGGGTACGAGCCCCCCCACTTT; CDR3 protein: CASAGTGYEPPHF
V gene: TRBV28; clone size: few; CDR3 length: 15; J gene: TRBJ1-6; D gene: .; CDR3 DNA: TGTGCCAGCTTGGGGAGGGTTCAGAATAATTCACCCCTCCACTTT; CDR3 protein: CASLGRVQNNSPLHF
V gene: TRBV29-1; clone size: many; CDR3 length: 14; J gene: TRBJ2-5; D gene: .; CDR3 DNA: TGCAGCGTTGAAGGACGGCTGTACCAAGAGACCCAGTACTTC; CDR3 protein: CSVEGRLYQETQYF
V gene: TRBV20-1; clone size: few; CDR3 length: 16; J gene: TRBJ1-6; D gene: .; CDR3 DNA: TGCAGTGCTAGGGGGGGTTGGAGCTCCTATAATTCACCCCTCCACTTT; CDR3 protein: CSARGGWSSYNSPLHF
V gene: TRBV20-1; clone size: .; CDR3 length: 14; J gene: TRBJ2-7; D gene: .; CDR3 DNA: TGCAGTGCTAGAAGTGGGGTCGCCTACAATGAGCAGTACTTC; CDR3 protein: CSARSGVAYNEQYF
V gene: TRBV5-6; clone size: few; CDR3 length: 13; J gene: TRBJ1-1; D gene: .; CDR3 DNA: TGTGCCACCAGCGGGGCGCTGAACACTGAAGCTTTCTTT; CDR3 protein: CATSGALNTEAFF
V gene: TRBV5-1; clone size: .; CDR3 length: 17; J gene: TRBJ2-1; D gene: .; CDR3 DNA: TGCGCCAGCAGCTTACCCCCTAGGGGAGGTCCCTATAGTGAGCAGTTCTTC; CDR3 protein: CASSLPPRGGPYSEQFF
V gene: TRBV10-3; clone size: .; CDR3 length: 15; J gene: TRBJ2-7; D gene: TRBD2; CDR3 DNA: TGTGCCATCAGTGATTACCTAGCGGGAGTCAACGAGCAGTACTTC; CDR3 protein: CAISDYLAGVNEQYF